The 6 T cell receptor beta chains below come from one sample, sequenced in a study of spatial heterogeneity in lung cancer. The time point: blood at routine non-recurrence follow-up after resection. MiXCR was run by TCRdb on the 5' RACE reads, yielding one entry per CDR3 protein. The sample has 110,000 or so distinct CDR3 sequences; 10% to 11% are singletons. The sample was PBMCs, taken at follow-up. Every receptor here comes from a female donor with early-stage non-small cell lung cancer.

This rearrangement joins TRBV20-1 to TRBJ2-1, with D unresolved. Per the germline V gene, CDR1 is DFQATT and CDR2 is SNEGSKA (reference sequence). The CDR3 covers 14 residues. V lost 3 bases and J lost 0, with 9 bases in between. The CDR3 coding sequence is TGCAGTGCTAGCGCTAGACCCTCCTACAATGAGCAGTTCTTC. Protein product: CSASARPSYNEQFF.

The CDR3 DNA sequence: TGTGCCAGCAGCTCCAGGGGGCAGCCCTATGGCTACACCTTC. Translated: CASSSRGQPYGYTF. The chain employs TRBV12-3 or TRBV12-4 and TRBJ1-2; TRBD1 matches 8 bases. Unmatched junction bases numbered 7, after V lost 6 bases and J lost 4 bases. The CDR3 totals 14 residues.

The genes are TRBV5-1 and TRBJ2-5; D unclear. The CDR3 contains 14 residues. CDR1 and CDR2 (germline): SGHRS, YFSETQ. The V and J ends lost 0 bases and 3 bases respectively, with 9 bases between them. The CDR3 reads CASSLGVVEETQYF. The CDR3 nucleotides are TGCGCCAGCAGCTTGGGGGTCGTAGAAGAGACCCAGTACTTC. The complete variable domain, with remaining parts taken from reference TRBV5-1 and TRBJ2-5, reads KAGVTQTPRYLIKTRGQQVTLSCSPISGHRSVSWYQQTPGQGLQFLFEYFSETQRNKGNFPGRFSGRQFSNSRSEMNVSTLELGDSALYLCASSLGVVEETQYFGPGTRLLVL.

The V gene is TRBV5-1, the J gene TRBJ1-4, with D possibly being TRBD1 (5 bases). V was cut by 5 bases and J by 2 bases, with 16 bases left in between. Germline-derived CDR1 and CDR2 are SGHRS and YFSETQ. The CDR3 covers 16 residues. DNA of the CDR3: TGCGCCAGCAGATCTATCGGGGGGTCGACTAATGAAAAACTGTTTTTT. It codes for CASRSIGGSTNEKLFF.

This clonotype was seen only a few times. J is TRBJ1-1 and V is TRBV14; 7 nucleotides line up with TRBD1. CDR1 is SGHDN, CDR2 FVKESK, per germline. The CDR3 has 16 residues. The trim removed 4 bases at V and 4 bases at J, leaving 12 bases unmatched. CDR3 DNA: TGTGCCAGCAGCCTTGCAGGGGGACCGTGGGGCACTGAAGCTTTCTTT. This translates into CASSLAGGPWGTEAFF.

This chain links TRBV29-1 with TRBJ1-2; 9 bases fit TRBD1. V was pared by 8 bases and J by 6 bases, with 10 bases of the junction left unmatched. The CDR3 totals 13 residues. CDR1 is SQVTM, CDR2 ANQGSEA, per germline. CDR3 protein: CSTRGQGTNGYTF. The CDR3 nucleotides read TGCAGCACCCGGGGACAGGGAACAAATGGCTACACCTTC.